This is a list of T cell receptor beta chains from one sample in a study of T-cell memory formation after mild COVID-19. TCRdb reprocessed the 5' RACE reads via MiXCR and lists one record per CDR3 protein. The data hold about 340,000 distinct CDR3 sequences, with approximately 15% observed a single time. Sequencing used PBMCs or a T cell subset sorted from them (not recorded which). The receptors shown here come from a man aged 18-30 years who had mild COVID-19 (a few samples of this study predate the infection). Cell type and time point are not known. Each CDR3 is given with its conserved first and last residue. The D gene is left open where the match is weak. Size is omitted from some rows. Given values are once, few, many or a class for expanded clones.

NA,TRBJ2-1,NA,TRBV15,TGTGCCACCAGCGGCCCGGACAGCAGCTCCTACAATGAGCAGTTCTTC,CATSGPDSSSYNEQFF
NA,TRBJ2-7,few,TRBV4-3,TGCGCCAGCAGCCAAGACATACAGGGCTACGAGCAGTACTTC,CASSQDIQGYEQYF
TRBD2,TRBJ2-1,NA,TRBV4-2,TGTGCCAGCAGCCAAGATCCGGGGGGGGCCTACAATGAGCAGTTCTTC,CASSQDPGGAYNEQFF
TRBD1,TRBJ1-6,NA,TRBV5-8,TGTGCCAGCAGCTTGGAGTCGGCCAGGGGGCAGGCCCTCCACTTT,CASSLESARGQALHF
NA,TRBJ1-6,few,TRBV6-2/TRBV6-3,TGTGCCAGCAGTTACGCGGGACTTGATAATTCACCCCTCCACTTT,CASSYAGLDNSPLHF
TRBD1,TRBJ1-4,few,TRBV18,TGTGCCAGCTCACTGGACAGGGATGGAGAAAAACTGTTTTTT,CASSLDRDGEKLFF
TRBD2,TRBJ2-1,many,TRBV5-6,TGTGCCAGCAGCTCGGGACTAGCAGCGAATGAGCAGTTCTTC,CASSSGLAANEQFF
TRBD2,TRBJ2-5,NA,TRBV5-1,TGCGCCAGCAGCTTGGCTGGGCGGGGGGGCCCCCAAGAGACCCAGTACTTC,CASSLAGRGGPQETQYF
NA,TRBJ2-7,NA,TRBV6-2/TRBV6-3,TGTGCCAGCAGTTACTCGACCCAGGGCTATCAGCCCTACGAGCGGTACTTC,CASSYSTQGYQPYERYF
NA,TRBJ2-7,many,TRBV10-3,TGTGCCATCAGTGTAGGGGGTAGCTCCTACGAGCAGTACTTC,CAISVGGSSYEQYF
TRBD1,TRBJ2-7,few,TRBV6-5,TGTGCCAGCAGTTACTCCCGACAGGGTTACGAGCAGTACTTC,CASSYSRQGYEQYF
TRBD2,TRBJ2-7,few,TRBV6-6,TGTGCCAGCAGCAACAGCGGGGGATCCTACGAGCAGTACTTC,CASSNSGGSYEQYF
NA,TRBJ1-1,NA,TRBV20-1,TGCAGTGCTAGCGTGGGATTTAGGAACACTGAAGCTTTCTTT,CSASVGFRNTEAFF
NA,TRBJ2-2,few,TRBV9,TGTGCCAGCAGCCCCTTCCAGAACGCGAACACCGGGGAGCTGTTTTTT,CASSPFQNANTGELFF
NA,TRBJ2-3,NA,TRBV7-2,TGTGCCAGCAGTCGACACCACGCTAGCACAGATACGCAGTATTTT,CASSRHHASTDTQYF
NA,TRBJ1-1,NA,TRBV5-1,TGCGCCAGCAGCTTGATACGGGGGTCCACTGAAGCTTTCTTT,CASSLIRGSTEAFF
TRBD2,TRBJ2-1,NA,TRBV2,TGTGCCAGCAGTGAAGTTCTAGCGGGGTACAATGAGCAGTTCTTC,CASSEVLAGYNEQFF
NA,TRBJ1-2,few,TRBV20-1,TGCAGTGCTAGAGATACACAGGCCCGATACACCTTC,CSARDTQARYTF
NA,TRBJ2-5,many,TRBV4-3,TGCGCCAGCAGCCAAGAGGGGCGCTTCGAGACCCAGTACTTC,CASSQEGRFETQYF
TRBD2,TRBJ2-1,NA,TRBV6-5,TGTGCCAGCAAAAACGGGGGGGCCCCTGAGCAGTTCTTC,CASKNGGAPEQFF
TRBD2,TRBJ2-3,few,TRBV5-4,TGTGCCAGCAGCTCCCGTGGTAGCGGGGGAGATACGCAGTATTTT,CASSSRGSGGDTQYF
NA,TRBJ2-5,many,TRBV5-1,TGCGCCAGCAGCTTCGGTGCCGGAGAGACCCAGTACTTC,CASSFGAGETQYF
NA,TRBJ1-4,few,TRBV18,TGTGCCAGCTCACCGGCGACAGGAGCAACTAATGAAAAACTGTTTTTT,CASSPATGATNEKLFF
NA,TRBJ2-1,few,TRBV7-9,TGTGCCAGCAGCATCGTACAGTACAATGAGCAGTTCTTC,CASSIVQYNEQFF
TRBD2,TRBJ2-3,few,TRBV29-1,TGCAGCGTTGTGCTTAGCGGGTCCGCAGATACGCAGTATTTT,CSVVLSGSADTQYF